This TCR beta chain was documented in a study of T cell repertoires in cytomegalovirus infection. The CDR3 is made up of 15 amino acids. Trimming removed 6 bases from V and 7 bases from J; junction bases left unmatched: 14. This clonotype was observed a single time. Its antigen is still unknown. TCRdb re-analysed the reads in MiXCR, keeping a single row per CDR3 protein. Of hundreds of thousands of distinct CDR3 sequences listed, around 35% are singletons. The source material was cultured PBMCs, sampled from culture after CMV antigen stimulation. The chain links TRBV12-3 or TRBV12-4 to TRBJ2-7, with 8 bases matching TRBD1. The TCR comes from a human donor in good health (CMV status not recorded). Some clones in this sample may be carry-over from other donors' samples. This CDR3 is CASSLGTGVLGEQYV. The CDR3 nucleotides read TGTGCCAGCAGCCTCGGGACAGGCGTCTTGGGGGAGCAGTACGTC.